This TCR beta chain was captured by sequencing in a study of Ad26.COV2.S vaccination and SARS-CoV-2 variants. The treatment denotes: about 20 received Ad26.COV2.S at low or high dose, single or two shots; roughly 5 received placebo; per-sample allocation not given. Specimens were obtained on day 63 following the first vaccine or placebo injection. Some clones are missing from TCRdb's copy, which holds only in-frame ones; the method was immunoSEQ multiplex PCR. The repertoire holds roughly 410,000 clones, roughly 85% seen once, with about 7.4% in the top ten. The V gene end was trimmed by 10 bases and the J gene end by 3 bases; junction bases not matched to a gene: 13. The CDR3 extends over 15 amino acids. CDR1 is LNHDA, CDR2 SQIVND, per germline (reference sequence).

V usage is TRBV19 and J usage is TRBJ1-2; 8 bases match TRBD1. The specimen was peripheral blood, collected in a trial of Ad26.COV2.S vaccine versus placebo. This sequence was found in a person aged 18 to 65 who received the Ad26.COV2.S COVID-19 vaccine or a placebo. The CDR3, as DNA: TGTGCCACCCTCCCAAGGGACAGGCGGCACTATGGCTACACCTTC. Encoded protein: CATLPRDRRHYGYTF.